This paragraph reports one TCR beta chain. Its binding antigen is unknown. No quality values exist for individual bases; no much larger clone is one base distant. This entry belongs to a study of cytomegalovirus exposure and HLA in healthy donors listed by TCRdb under 2017. A note on the overall study: In an earlier analysis of approximately 640 of the donors, approximately 300 Gb of sequence data and roughly 100 million unique TCR beta sequences from 180 million or so T cells were reported. An early release that covered about 600 HLA-typed donors contained approximately 300 gigabases of sequencing data and around 85 million unique TCR sequences. Of the approximately 400 genotyped donors, 75% to 85% were placed in the genetic ancestry cluster associated with self-reported Caucasian donors. The study aimed to test whether cataloging public T cell receptors could reveal signatures of past pathogen exposure. Using immunosequencing, the study profiled T cell repertoires from around 670 subjects and related those repertoires to cytomegalovirus serostatus. Besides the first cohort of about 730 subjects, a separate validation cohort made up of roughly 120 different subjects was used. High-throughput TCR immunosequencing, statistical association of individual TCRs with disease status, and machine learning were combined to predict cytomegalovirus infection status. A later analysis re-analyzed previously published TCR beta repertoires from roughly 600 donors and added high-resolution HLA genotyping to study TCR occurrence patterns. The later analysis used no new phenotypic data to find candidate immune exposures, relying instead on TCR beta sequences and their occurrence across donors. An earlier analysis of some 500 of the donors applied high-throughput TCR beta sequencing to assess whether each TCR beta V gene segment acted as functional or pseudogenic. Donor age, sex, ethnicity and CMV serostatus were compiled alongside the repertoire data. A later genetic analysis used genome-wide SNP genotypes for about 60% of the roughly 700 donors, treating that subset as a discovery cohort. Every discovery cohort repertoire had been produced on one sequencing platform. HLA typing covered class I and class II loci at four-digit resolution. Typing coverage differed by locus: A, B, C, DRB1 and DQB1 were typed in roughly 620-640 donors, DQA1 in 522, DPA1 in around 600, and DPB1 in 472. Roughly 5 DR-DQ haplotypes were treated as single units for association and clustering because of strong linkage in the cohort. On average, 235,054 unique TCR beta nucleotide sequences were sequenced per donor among about 400 genotyped donors of the cohort, with 15% to 20% of those sequences being non-productive.

Library construction relied on the immunoSEQ multiplex PCR assay. A mixture of 60 forward primers for TCR Vbeta segments and 13 reverse primers for TCR Jbeta segments was used in the multiplex PCR. The CDR3 region of rearranged TCR beta genes was amplified from genomic DNA with a multiplex PCR assay. On the Illumina HiSeq System, the amplified TCR beta libraries were sequenced as 87-base-pair reads. Per the authors' processing: A later analysis counted some 74 million unique TCR beta chains across the 690 or so repertoires, and around 12 million of these chains were shared by at least two donors. A nearest-neighbor algorithm error-corrected the raw reads and collapsed the reads into unique sequences, merging closely related sequences to remove PCR and sequencing errors. V, D and J gene segments were assigned by aligning CDR3 sequences to IMGT reference sequences. For a sequence to be retained, a match of at least six nucleotides was required to both a V gene segment and a J gene segment. A rearrangement was called productive if the CDR3 had no stop codons and remained in frame with V and J, and every other rearrangement was called non-productive. Following IMGT convention, CDR3 was defined as the stretch from the second conserved V-encoded cysteine to the conserved J-encoded phenylalanine. Sequences without an unambiguous match to a single V gene segment were excluded from the earlier analysis of 450 to 650 of the donors. In an earlier analysis of about 590 of the donors, a V segment was called functional when productive rearrangements were above 56.7%, and segregating when the standard deviation between donors exceeded 5%. A statistical classification framework was built to diagnose cytomegalovirus status from the catalog of TCR beta chain sequences. A later analysis assigned V and J genes by comparing TCR nucleotide sequences with IMGT/GENE-DB human TR gene sequences. A later analysis assigned CDR3 sequences and most-parsimonious VDJ recombination scenarios with the TCRdist pipeline. In a later analysis, every TCR beta chain was defined by the combination of its CDR3 amino acid sequence and its V-gene family, and reads without a unique V-gene family were dropped. As a way to deal with suspected cross-contamination and a sequencing artifact, a later analysis dropped 450 to 600 nucleotide sequences that were highly shared and had low generation probability. For each public chain, a later analysis derived a clonal expansion index from normalized ranks of inferred template counts within each repertoire. A later analysis computed generation probabilities with a VDJ recombination model fitted to out-of-frame rearrangements, and checked the results against IGoR. In a later analysis, hypergeometric tests were used to score TCR-TCR, TCR-HLA and TCR-CMV co-occurrence, with a repertoire-size bias correction applied to TCR pairs. In a later analysis, false discovery rates were estimated by permuting HLA or CMV assignments 20 times. In a later analysis, co-occurring TCRs were grouped with DBSCAN, and TCRdist sequence similarity was added when clustering was performed within HLA-allele-positive subsets. Co-occurrence clustering excluded repertoires with fewer than 30,000 or more than 120,000 public chains, plus five with anomalous nucleotide sharing. TCRdb carries this immuneACCESS record with in-frame sequences only. Its versions omit some clonotypes, under half of them owing to an unresolved V gene in the studies checked, with the rest unexplained. D and trimming were read from the DNA, whereas the V and J calls and clone size are those reported in that table. In this sample the table shows around 100,000 clones, roughly four fifths of which occur a single time. Roughly 19% of the sample goes to the ten largest clones.

Overall study outcomes, separate from this receptor: Several of the top co-occurrence clusters appeared to be linked to parvovirus B19, influenza, CMV and Epstein-Barr virus, according to a later analysis. A total of some 180 TCR beta chains were listed by the study as associated with cytomegalovirus. Strong co-occurrence of HLA alleles, especially DR and DQ, made assigning TCR associations to individual alleles difficult. Three of the identified cytomegalovirus-associated TCR beta chains were confirmed in vitro to be specific for cytomegalovirus antigens. Because counts were too low, seventeen rarely observed V segments, including chromosome 9 orphons, were excluded from the earlier analysis of some 540 of the donors. Presence/absence analyses assumed roughly uniform sequencing depth across donors, an assumption that may not hold. The authors suggested that the approach could potentially be extended to other disease states and immunological phenotypes. A cluster of highly shared sequence variants was judged likely to represent a technical artifact of the sequencing pipeline. Broadly in line with IMGT annotations, most TCR beta V segments showed up in productive rearrangements about 90% or about 30% of the time in an earlier analysis of 450 to 750 of the donors. Because HLA typing was unavailable for some donors at each locus, only the typed subset was used in association tests. In a later analysis, the rate of TCR association differed among HLA loci, with DRB1 alleles having the most associated TCRs and HLA-C alleles having the fewest. In a later analysis, 15,000 to 20,000 TCR beta sequences were associated with specific HLA alleles at a false discovery rate of 0.05. A further reported finding was that TCR beta sequences accurately predicted the HLA-A and HLA-B alleles for most subjects in the first cohort. In a later analysis, HLA-associated TCR beta chains were found to be more clonally expanded and to have lower generation probabilities than equally common non-associated chains. In a later analysis, most CMV-associated TCR beta chains were found to appear HLA-restricted, with HLA associations seemingly driven largely by CMV exposure. A later genetic analysis reported fewer N-insertions in productive TCRs among donors in an Asian-associated ancestry cluster than the roughly 700-donor mean. Immune exposure information for the cohort was limited to CMV serostatus. Correlated functional status among segregating V segments might be attributable to linkage disequilibrium, but an unknown experimental factor could not be ruled out. The classifier was reported to diagnose cytomegalovirus status with high specificity and sensitivity in both the original cohort and the validation cohort. Most TCR sequences were seen in very few donors, while some public TCRs were found in many individuals. Only TCR beta chains were sequenced in this cohort, and the absence of alpha or paired-chain data limited detectable features. An association between a missense DCLRE1C variant and V-gene and J-gene trimming of TCR beta chains was found in a later genetic analysis and replicated in an independent cohort.

In total, 666 healthy bone marrow donors made up the cohort. All cohort members were sampled while nominally healthy, although unrecorded immune exposures were likely present. The donor was CMV seropositive and was included in the group of approximately 310 seropositive cohort members. A peripheral blood sample was provided by each donor, and peripheral blood mononuclear cells were used for TCR beta sequencing. The Qiagen DNeasy Blood Extraction Kit was used to extract genomic DNA from the blood cell samples. The sequence was obtained from a woman aged 55-70 years in good health and CMV-seropositive. The sample consisted of PBMCs.

For the CDR3, the sequence is CASSLGNSANSPDTQYF. The DNA sequence is TGTGCCAGCAGCTTAGGGAATAGCGCCAATAGCCCAGATACGCAGTATTTT. The chain joins TRBV7-3 to TRBJ2-3; TRBD2 is a weak D gene call, 5 bases matching. A distance of 19 bases separates the germline ends of V and J, which lose 2 bases and 4 bases respectively. In the germline V gene, CDR1 corresponds to SGHTA and CDR2 to FQGTGA. Its CDR3 holds 17 amino acids, cysteine through phenylalanine. Only the CDR3 DNA is retained, 51 bases long and in frame from the first base.